This TCR beta chain originates from a study of shared clonotypes between healthy human individuals. Study background: CD4 naive and CD4 memory each took three plates per donor, while CD8 naive took two and CD8 memory one. Study-level findings and limits: Clonotype sharing among donors was thought likely to change with sequencing depth.

Deletions cut 6 bases from V and 4 bases from J, with 21 bases between. Per germline, CDR1 MGHRA and CDR2 YSYEKL. The CDR3 runs to 16 residues. Original handling: ImmunoSEQ supplied junction-only sequences lacking quality scores, so filtering was different. Here immunoSEQ multiplex PCR was the method, and the copy in TCRdb shows in-frame clones only, minus some. V and J calls and clone size come straight from that table; D and trimming were deduced from the DNA. The sample lists around 720,000 clones; around three quarters were seen once. About this clone itself: No antigen is known for it.

The sequencing sample was made of memory CD4+ T cells sorted from blood. Subset noted: CD45RA-negative fraction. The sequence was collected from a woman in her twenties or thirties in good health. This chain joins TRBV4-1 and TRBJ1-2; possible D gene TRBD1, 5 bases. In nucleotides, the CDR3 is TGCGCCAGCAGTATACCAGGGTCCCTGGTCCTCTATGGCTACACCTTC. Translation gives CASSIPGSLVLYGYTF.